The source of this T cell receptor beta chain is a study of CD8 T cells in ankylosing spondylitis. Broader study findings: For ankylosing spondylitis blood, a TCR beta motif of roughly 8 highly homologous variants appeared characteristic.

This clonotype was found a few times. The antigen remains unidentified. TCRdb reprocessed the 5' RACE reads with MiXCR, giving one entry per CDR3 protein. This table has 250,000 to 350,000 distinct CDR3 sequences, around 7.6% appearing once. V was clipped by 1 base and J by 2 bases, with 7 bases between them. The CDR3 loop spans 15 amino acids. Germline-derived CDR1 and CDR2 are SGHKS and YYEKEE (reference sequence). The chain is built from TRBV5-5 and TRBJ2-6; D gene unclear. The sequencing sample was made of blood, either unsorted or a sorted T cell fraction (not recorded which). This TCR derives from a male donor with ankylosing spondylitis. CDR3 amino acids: CASSLTLTGANVLTF. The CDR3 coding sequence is TGTGCCAGCAGCTTGACTCTAACTGGGGCCAACGTCCTGACTTTC.